This T cell receptor (beta chain) appears in the sequencing data of a study of blood T cell repertoires in COVID-19. Study information: Specimens from acute and convalescent COVID-19 originated in the United States, Italy and Spain.

Recruited during active infection, patients (from Seattle) were subsequently followed longitudinally. Per the original methods: Counts of nucleated cells, estimated from reference gene primer amplification, were obtained. Generated by immunoSEQ multiplex PCR, the TCRdb table keeps only in-frame clones and is missing some. Clonal size and the V and J genes are those of that table, whereas D and trimming came from the DNA. Among roughly 480,000 clones listed, 85% to 90% were seen once. With 0 bases removed from V and 6 bases from J, the gap between germline ends came to 18 bases. Per the germline V gene, CDR1 is WNHNN and CDR2 is SYGVQD (reference sequence). This CDR3 spans 17 amino acids.

Sequenced material: peripheral blood. This rearrangement joins TRBV10-1 to TRBJ1-3; D call uncertain. This clonotype was sampled from a man younger than 35 with COVID-19, enrolled during active disease. The CDR3 region has the DNA TGCGCCAGCAGTGAGTCGAAGGCAGGCCGGCAACAAAACACCATATATTTT. Translated: CASSESKAGRQQNTIYF.